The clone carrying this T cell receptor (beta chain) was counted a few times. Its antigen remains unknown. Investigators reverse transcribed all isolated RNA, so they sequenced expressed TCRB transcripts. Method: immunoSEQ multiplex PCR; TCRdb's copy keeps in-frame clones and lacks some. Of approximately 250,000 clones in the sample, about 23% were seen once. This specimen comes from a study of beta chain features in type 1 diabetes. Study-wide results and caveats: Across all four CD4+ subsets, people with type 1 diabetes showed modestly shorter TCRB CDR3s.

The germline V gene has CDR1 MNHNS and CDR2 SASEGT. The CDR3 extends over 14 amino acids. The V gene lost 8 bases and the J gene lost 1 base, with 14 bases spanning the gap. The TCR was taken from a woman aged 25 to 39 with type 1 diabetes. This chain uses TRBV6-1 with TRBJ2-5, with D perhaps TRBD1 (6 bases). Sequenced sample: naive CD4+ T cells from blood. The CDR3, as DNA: TGTGCCAGCTCCGGACAGAGTTTCCAAGAGACCCAGTACTTC. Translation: CASSGQSFQETQYF.